The rows below give T cell receptor beta chains drawn from one sample of a study of T-cell memory formation after mild COVID-19. Via MiXCR, TCRdb re-called the 5' RACE reads, giving one row per CDR3 protein. The data show approximately 570,000 distinct CDR3 sequences, roughly 18% seen once. The sequencing input was PBMCs or a T cell subset sorted from them (not recorded which). The receptors shown here come from an adult woman who had mild COVID-19 (a few samples of this study predate the infection). Cell type and time point are not known. Both conserved end residues are part of each CDR3.

j_call: TRBJ2-7
v_call: TRBV7-2
cdr3_aa: CASSPGQGIIHEQYF

j_call: TRBJ2-1
v_call: TRBV9
cdr3_aa: CASSGTSRGSSYNEQFF

j_call: TRBJ1-4
v_call: TRBV12-3/TRBV12-4
cdr3_aa: CASRGSLASGEKLFF

j_call: TRBJ2-1
v_call: TRBV7-8
cdr3_aa: CASSLIGGSSYNEQFF

j_call: TRBJ1-1
v_call: TRBV20-1
cdr3_aa: CSAKRTENTEAFF

j_call: TRBJ2-7
v_call: TRBV5-5
cdr3_aa: CASSPRGTEQYF

j_call: TRBJ1-2
v_call: TRBV30
cdr3_aa: CAWGQGDGYTF

j_call: TRBJ2-3
v_call: TRBV7-3
cdr3_aa: CASSIQGPDTQYF

j_call: TRBJ2-7
v_call: TRBV20-1
cdr3_aa: CSAERTGQKGYF

j_call: TRBJ2-7
v_call: TRBV24-1
cdr3_aa: CATSVGRGVNEQYF

j_call: TRBJ1-2
v_call: TRBV2
cdr3_aa: CASSEAGGSNYGYTF

j_call: TRBJ1-3
v_call: TRBV5-1
cdr3_aa: CASSSSGGRGSGRNTIYF

j_call: TRBJ1-2
v_call: TRBV5-1
cdr3_aa: CASSEDGIYGYTF

j_call: TRBJ1-1
v_call: TRBV10-3
cdr3_aa: CAISDTANTEAFF

j_call: TRBJ2-1
v_call: TRBV12-3/TRBV12-4
cdr3_aa: CASRSPSPRYNEQFF

j_call: TRBJ1-2
v_call: TRBV20-1
cdr3_aa: CSAPLDAFGYGYTF

j_call: TRBJ1-3
v_call: TRBV11-2
cdr3_aa: CASSSTYTIYF

j_call: TRBJ2-2
v_call: TRBV9
cdr3_aa: CASSGTKRDVANTGELFF

j_call: TRBJ1-5
v_call: TRBV25-1
cdr3_aa: CASSETGGNQPQHF

j_call: TRBJ2-7
v_call: TRBV15
cdr3_aa: CATSSGTGRYEQYF

j_call: TRBJ2-2
v_call: TRBV30
cdr3_aa: CAWSVRDGELFF

j_call: TRBJ2-7
v_call: TRBV7-2
cdr3_aa: CASSFPGTGTYEQYF

j_call: TRBJ2-3
v_call: TRBV6-5
cdr3_aa: CASRPGTSGSVDTQYF

j_call: TRBJ2-3
v_call: TRBV2
cdr3_aa: CASSEGLAWSTDTQYF

j_call: TRBJ1-6
v_call: TRBV27
cdr3_aa: CASSSRTAANSPLHF

j_call: TRBJ1-5
v_call: TRBV4-2
cdr3_aa: CASSQGPVNSNQPQHF

j_call: TRBJ2-1
v_call: TRBV20-1
cdr3_aa: CSARVASGNEQFF

j_call: TRBJ2-7
v_call: TRBV5-6
cdr3_aa: CASSLMSGRSEQYF

j_call: TRBJ2-3
v_call: TRBV7-9
cdr3_aa: CASSSIVRGGTDTQYF

j_call: TRBJ2-7
v_call: TRBV29-1
cdr3_aa: CSVVRDGPYEQYF

j_call: TRBJ1-2
v_call: TRBV21-1
cdr3_aa: CASNLTSSGSTF

j_call: TRBJ2-3
v_call: TRBV5-1
cdr3_aa: CASSLGAGALSSTDTQYF

j_call: TRBJ1-5
v_call: TRBV19
cdr3_aa: CASSIQGANQPQHF

j_call: TRBJ2-7
v_call: TRBV2
cdr3_aa: CASSAQVTYEQYF

j_call: TRBJ2-6
v_call: TRBV4-1
cdr3_aa: CASSPTETRSGANVLTF

j_call: TRBJ2-3
v_call: TRBV24-1
cdr3_aa: CATSEAGHPSTDTQYF

j_call: TRBJ1-1
v_call: TRBV3-2
cdr3_aa: CASSQEEYRNLNTEAFF

j_call: TRBJ2-5
v_call: TRBV24-1
cdr3_aa: CATSGAGTQETQYF

j_call: TRBJ2-4
v_call: TRBV7-9
cdr3_aa: CASSLDRALAKNIQYF

j_call: TRBJ2-2
v_call: TRBV13
cdr3_aa: CASSSSGGTGELFF

j_call: TRBJ2-7
v_call: TRBV5-1
cdr3_aa: CASSLDASYEQYF

j_call: TRBJ2-1
v_call: TRBV7-3
cdr3_aa: CASSLWTGNEQFF

j_call: TRBJ1-1
v_call: TRBV5-1
cdr3_aa: CASSPTTGDLSEAFF

j_call: TRBJ2-3
v_call: TRBV10-2
cdr3_aa: CASRDGLYLTDTQYF

j_call: TRBJ2-7
v_call: TRBV12-3/TRBV12-4
cdr3_aa: CASSLRGGTSYEQYF

j_call: TRBJ2-3
v_call: TRBV6-1
cdr3_aa: CAILLFLGTSSSDTQYF